The sequence of this T cell receptor beta chain was determined in a study of control samples from healthy donors and cancer patients. V was cut by 4 bases and J by 0 bases, with 7 bases left in between. CDR1 is SGHRS, CDR2 YFSETQ, per germline. The CDR3 runs to 13 residues. This clone was detected only once. Profiling relied on immunoSEQ multiplex PCR, and the TCRdb table lists in-frame clones only, not all of them. The repertoire holds approximately 83,000 clones, with 90% to 95% as singletons. The receptor was isolated from a woman aged 25 to 45 in good health. The rearrangement links TRBV5-1 to TRBJ1-1; no definite D call. Sequencing was done on a sample of blood. The DNA of the CDR3 is TGCGCCAGCAGCCCAGATTTGAACACTGAAGCTTTCTTT. Amino acids: CASSPDLNTEAFF.